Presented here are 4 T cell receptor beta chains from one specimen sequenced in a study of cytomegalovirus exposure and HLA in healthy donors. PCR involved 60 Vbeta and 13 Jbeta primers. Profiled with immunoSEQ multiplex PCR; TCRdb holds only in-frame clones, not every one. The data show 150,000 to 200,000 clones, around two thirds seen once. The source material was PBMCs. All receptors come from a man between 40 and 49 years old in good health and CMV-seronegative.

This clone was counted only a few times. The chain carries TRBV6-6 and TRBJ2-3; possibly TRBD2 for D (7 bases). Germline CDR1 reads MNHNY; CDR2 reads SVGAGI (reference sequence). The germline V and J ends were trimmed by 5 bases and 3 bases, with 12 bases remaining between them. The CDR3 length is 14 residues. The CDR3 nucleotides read TGTGCCAGCAGTAGGGGGGGGCTTACAGATACGCAGTATTTT. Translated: CASSRGGLTDTQYF.

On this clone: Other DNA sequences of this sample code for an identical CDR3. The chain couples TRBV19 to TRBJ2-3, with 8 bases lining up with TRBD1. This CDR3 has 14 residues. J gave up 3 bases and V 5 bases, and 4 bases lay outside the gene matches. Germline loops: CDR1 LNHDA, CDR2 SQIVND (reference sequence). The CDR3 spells CASSVGQGTDTQYF. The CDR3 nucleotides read TGTGCCAGTAGTGTAGGACAGGGAACAGATACGCAGTATTTT. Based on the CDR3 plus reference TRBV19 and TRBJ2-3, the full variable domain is DGGITQSPKYLFRKEGQNVTLSCEQNLNHDAMYWYRQDPGQGLRLIYYSQIVNDFQKGDIAEGYSVSREKKESFPLTVTSAQKNPTAFYLCASSVGQGTDTQYFGPGTRLTVL.

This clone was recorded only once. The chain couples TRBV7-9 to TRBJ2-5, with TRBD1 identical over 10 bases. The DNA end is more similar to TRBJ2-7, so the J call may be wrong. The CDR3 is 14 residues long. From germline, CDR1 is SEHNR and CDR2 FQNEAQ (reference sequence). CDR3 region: CASSLRQGAYEQYF. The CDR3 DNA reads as TGTGCCAGCAGCTTACGACAGGGGGCTTACGAGCAGTACTTC.

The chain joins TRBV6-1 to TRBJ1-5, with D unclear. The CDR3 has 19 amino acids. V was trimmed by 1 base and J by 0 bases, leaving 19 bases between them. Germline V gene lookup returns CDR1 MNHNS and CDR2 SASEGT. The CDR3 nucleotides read TGTGCCAGCAGTGAAGTAACTAGGACGAAAGTCTATAGCAATCAGCCCCAGCATTTT. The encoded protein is CASSEVTRTKVYSNQPQHF.